This T cell receptor (beta chain) was observed in a study of tumor-infiltrating lymphocytes in primary liver carcinoma. Total RNA and DNA came together from around 18-30 mg of bulk tissue without cell sorting. There are 13 residues in the CDR3. Germline CDR1 SQVTM, CDR2 ANQGSEA. The template, 500 ng total RNA, yielded TCR beta cDNA made with a constant-region primer. Modified slightly, ARM-PCR produced TCR beta libraries over three nested multiplex PCR rounds. TRBV1-TRBV30 forward primers and a C-beta reverse primer were used in the first two PCR rounds, which each ran for approximately 10 cycles. TCRdb ran MiXCR on the multiplex PCR reads and lists one entry per CDR3 protein. The sample lists 35,000 to 45,000 distinct CDR3 sequences, roughly 77% seen once, with less than 50% in the top ten. To note about this clonotype: Sequence at one end of the junction differs from germline and may be a read error.

The sequence derives from a woman aged 25 to 39 with primary liver carcinoma and hepatitis B virus infection. Sequencing was done on a sample of tumor-adjacent normal liver tissue. The chain is built from TRBV29-1 and TRBJ1-4; possibly TRBD1 for D (6 bases). The CDR3 reads CSVSGATSEKLFF. In DNA, the CDR3 is TGCAGCGTCTCAGGGGCAACTAGTGAAAAACTGTTTTTT.